This is a list of T cell receptor beta chains from one sample in a study of neoadjuvant anti-PD-1 for oral cavity cancer. The data were produced by immunoSEQ multiplex PCR, yet TCRdb's version contains in-frame clones alone and is incomplete. Of 14,000 to 15,000 clones listed, roughly two fifths are singletons. Sequencing was performed on tumor tissue, taken after nivolumab (anti-PD-1) treatment. These receptors were taken from a person between 40 and 85 years old with oral cavity squamous cell carcinoma. The CDR3 runs from the conserved cysteine through the conserved F or W. The D gene is left open where the match is weak. The size entry is marked missing in some rows and otherwise reads once, few, many or a size class.

CDR3 protein: CASSPDGRGNQPQHF
CDR3 DNA: TGCGCCAGCAGCCCCGATGGTCGGGGCAATCAGCCCCAGCATTTT
D gene: NA
V gene: TRBV5-1
J gene: TRBJ1-5
clone size: NA
CDR3 length: 15

CDR3 protein: CASSYRGGNQPQHF
CDR3 DNA: TGTGCCAGCAGTTATCGGGGGGGCAATCAGCCCCAGCATTTT
D gene: NA
V gene: TRBV6-5
J gene: TRBJ1-5
clone size: few
CDR3 length: 14

CDR3 protein: CASSYTDREAFF
CDR3 DNA: TGTGCCAGCAGCTATACCGACAGGGAGGCTTTCTTT
D gene: TRBD1
V gene: TRBV7-9
J gene: TRBJ1-1
clone size: few
CDR3 length: 12

CDR3 protein: CASRMGTVSSYEQYF
CDR3 DNA: TGTGCCAGCAGGATGGGGACAGTAAGCTCCTACGAGCAGTACTTC
D gene: TRBD1
V gene: TRBV2
J gene: TRBJ2-7
clone size: NA
CDR3 length: 15

CDR3 protein: CASRSGTGGLYEQYF
CDR3 DNA: TGTGCCAGCAGATCCGGGACAGGGGGCTTGTACGAGCAGTACTTC
D gene: TRBD1
V gene: TRBV5-4
J gene: TRBJ2-7
clone size: NA
CDR3 length: 15

CDR3 protein: CASRTRRQGTYEQYF
CDR3 DNA: TGTGCCAGCAGGACTCGTAGACAGGGAACCTACGAGCAGTACTTC
D gene: TRBD1
V gene: TRBV6-5
J gene: TRBJ2-7
clone size: few
CDR3 length: 15

CDR3 protein: CASAGGVIYGYTF
CDR3 DNA: TGTGCCAGCGCCGGAGGGGTTATCTATGGCTACACCTTC
D gene: NA
V gene: TRBV11-2
J gene: TRBJ1-2
clone size: NA
CDR3 length: 13

CDR3 protein: CASSPGQGRGAFF
CDR3 DNA: TGTGCCAGCAGCCCTGGACAGGGGCGGGGAGCTTTCTTT
D gene: TRBD1
V gene: TRBV7-8
J gene: TRBJ1-1
clone size: NA
CDR3 length: 13

CDR3 protein: CATSRDRVYEQYF
CDR3 DNA: TGTGCCACCAGCAGGGACAGGGTCTACGAGCAGTACTTC
D gene: TRBD1
V gene: TRBV15
J gene: TRBJ2-7
clone size: few
CDR3 length: 13

CDR3 protein: CASSLSTGVEKLFF
CDR3 DNA: TGTGCCAGCAGCTTATCGACAGGGGTTGAAAAACTGTTTTTT
D gene: TRBD1
V gene: TRBV7-2
J gene: TRBJ1-4
clone size: NA
CDR3 length: 14

CDR3 protein: CATRGLSYEQYF
CDR3 DNA: TGTGCCACCAGGGGACTTTCCTACGAGCAGTACTTC
D gene: NA
V gene: TRBV10-3
J gene: TRBJ2-7
clone size: NA
CDR3 length: 12

CDR3 protein: CASSSWDRENTEAFF
CDR3 DNA: TGTGCCAGCAGCTCCTGGGACAGGGAGAACACTGAAGCTTTCTTT
D gene: TRBD1
V gene: TRBV11-3
J gene: TRBJ1-1
clone size: many
CDR3 length: 15

CDR3 protein: CASSEGQEYYEQYF
CDR3 DNA: TGTGCCAGCAGTGAAGGACAGGAATACTACGAGCAGTACTTC
D gene: NA
V gene: TRBV6-1
J gene: TRBJ2-7
clone size: medium-sized
CDR3 length: 14

CDR3 protein: CASSLAGVYEQYF
CDR3 DNA: TGTGCCAGCAGCTTAGCGGGGGTCTACGAGCAGTACTTC
D gene: NA
V gene: TRBV7-6
J gene: TRBJ2-7
clone size: NA
CDR3 length: 13

CDR3 protein: CASSPEETGGNEQYF
CDR3 DNA: TGTGCCAGCAGTCCCGAGGAGACAGGGGGCAACGAGCAGTACTTC
D gene: TRBD1
V gene: TRBV2
J gene: TRBJ2-7
clone size: NA
CDR3 length: 15

CDR3 protein: CASSEPQGNEQFF
CDR3 DNA: TGCGCCAGCAGTGAGCCCCAGGGAAATGAGCAGTTCTTC
D gene: NA
V gene: TRBV10-1
J gene: TRBJ2-1
clone size: NA
CDR3 length: 13

CDR3 protein: CASRHSDRDLTQYF
CDR3 DNA: TGTGCCAGCAGACATAGCGACCGGGACTTAACGCAGTATTTT
D gene: NA
V gene: TRBV13
J gene: TRBJ2-3
clone size: NA
CDR3 length: 14

CDR3 protein: CASSMVDRGTGELFF
CDR3 DNA: TGTGCCAGTAGTATGGTCGACAGGGGCACCGGGGAGCTGTTTTTT
D gene: TRBD1
V gene: TRBV19
J gene: TRBJ2-2
clone size: many
CDR3 length: 15

CDR3 protein: CASSLTYEQYF
CDR3 DNA: TGTGCCAGCAGTTTAACCTACGAGCAGTACTTC
D gene: NA
V gene: TRBV6-5
J gene: TRBJ2-7
clone size: NA
CDR3 length: 11

CDR3 protein: CAIRGQGSYNSPLHF
CDR3 DNA: TGTGCCATCAGGGGACAGGGATCCTATAATTCACCCCTCCACTTT
D gene: TRBD1
V gene: TRBV10-3
J gene: TRBJ1-6
clone size: few
CDR3 length: 15

CDR3 protein: CASSFLGEKLFF
CDR3 DNA: TGTGCCAGCAGCTTCCTGGGAGAAAAACTGTTTTTT
D gene: NA
V gene: TRBV5-8
J gene: TRBJ1-4
clone size: few
CDR3 length: 12

CDR3 protein: CAISELEGGKELYGYTF
CDR3 DNA: TGTGCCATCAGTGAGTTGGAGGGGGGAAAGGAACTCTATGGCTACACCTTC
D gene: NA
V gene: TRBV10-3
J gene: TRBJ1-2
clone size: NA
CDR3 length: 17

CDR3 protein: CASSFRSAQYF
CDR3 DNA: TGTGCCAGCAGTTTCAGGTCCGCGCAGTATTTT
D gene: NA
V gene: TRBV27
J gene: TRBJ2-3
clone size: few
CDR3 length: 11

CDR3 protein: CASSLDRGDRIMNTEAFF
CDR3 DNA: TGTGCCAGCAGCTTAGATCGAGGGGACAGGATCATGAACACTGAAGCTTTCTTT
D gene: TRBD1
V gene: TRBV7-2
J gene: TRBJ1-1
clone size: few
CDR3 length: 18

CDR3 protein: CASSRQGVQNEKLFF
CDR3 DNA: TGTGCCAGCAGTAGACAGGGGGTTCAGAATGAAAAACTGTTTTTT
D gene: TRBD1
V gene: TRBV6-6
J gene: TRBJ1-4
clone size: NA
CDR3 length: 15

CDR3 protein: CASSLATSGGKLGEQFF
CDR3 DNA: TGTGCCAGCAGCTTGGCGACTAGCGGGGGGAAATTGGGTGAGCAGTTCTTC
D gene: TRBD2
V gene: TRBV5-5
J gene: TRBJ2-1
clone size: NA
CDR3 length: 17

CDR3 protein: CASSPGQGTFNEQFF
CDR3 DNA: TGTGCCAGCTCACCAGGGCAGGGGACATTCAATGAGCAGTTCTTC
D gene: NA
V gene: TRBV18
J gene: TRBJ2-1
clone size: NA
CDR3 length: 15

CDR3 protein: CASNPGEVGEKLFF
CDR3 DNA: TGTGCCAGCAACCCTGGGGAGGTTGGGGAAAAACTGTTTTTT
D gene: NA
V gene: TRBV28
J gene: TRBJ1-4
clone size: NA
CDR3 length: 14

CDR3 protein: CASSLGTGPYEQYF
CDR3 DNA: TGCGCCAGCAGCTTGGGGACAGGGCCCTACGAGCAGTACTTC
D gene: TRBD1
V gene: TRBV5-1
J gene: TRBJ2-7
clone size: few
CDR3 length: 14

CDR3 protein: CASSPGLAWKTQYF
CDR3 DNA: TGTGCCAGCAGTCCGGGACTAGCGTGGAAGACCCAGTACTTC
D gene: TRBD2
V gene: TRBV6-1
J gene: TRBJ2-5
clone size: once
CDR3 length: 14